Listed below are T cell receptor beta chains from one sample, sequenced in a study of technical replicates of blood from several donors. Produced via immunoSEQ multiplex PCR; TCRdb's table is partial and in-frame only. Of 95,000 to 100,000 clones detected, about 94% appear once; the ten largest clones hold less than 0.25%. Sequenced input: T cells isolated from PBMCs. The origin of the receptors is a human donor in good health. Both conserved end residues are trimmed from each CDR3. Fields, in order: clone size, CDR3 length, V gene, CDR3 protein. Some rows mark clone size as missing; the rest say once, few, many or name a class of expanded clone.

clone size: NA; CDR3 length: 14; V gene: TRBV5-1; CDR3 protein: ASSRRAGQIGDTQY
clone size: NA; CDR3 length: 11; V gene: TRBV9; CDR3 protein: ASSGQPNTEAF
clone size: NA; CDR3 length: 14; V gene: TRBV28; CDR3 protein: ASSTSSTTSNYEQY
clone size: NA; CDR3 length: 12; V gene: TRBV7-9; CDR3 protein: ASSAGTGAQPQH
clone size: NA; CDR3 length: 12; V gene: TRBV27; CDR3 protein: ASSFIDTNTEAF
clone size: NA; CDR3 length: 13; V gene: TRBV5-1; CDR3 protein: ASSTRSGGLNEQF
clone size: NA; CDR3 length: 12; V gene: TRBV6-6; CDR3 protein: ASGKRGYTDTQY
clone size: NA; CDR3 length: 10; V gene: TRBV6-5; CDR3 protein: ASSRTGGGYT
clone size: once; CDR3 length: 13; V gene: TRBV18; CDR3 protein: ASSRTGTSYNEQF
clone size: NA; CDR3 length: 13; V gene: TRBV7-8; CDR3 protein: ASSAPPGTLYGYT
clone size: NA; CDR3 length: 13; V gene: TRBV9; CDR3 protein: ASTHRGISTDTQY
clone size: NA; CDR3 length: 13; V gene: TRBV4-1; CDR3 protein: ASSLIGQRTDTQY
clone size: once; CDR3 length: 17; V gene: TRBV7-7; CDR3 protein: ASSLAHLAGTISFQPQH
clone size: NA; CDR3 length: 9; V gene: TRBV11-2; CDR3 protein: ASSLRTAHL
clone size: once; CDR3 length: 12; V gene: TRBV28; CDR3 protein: ASRIAGKGFEQF
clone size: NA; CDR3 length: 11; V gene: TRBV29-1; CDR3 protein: STWTGAGDGYT
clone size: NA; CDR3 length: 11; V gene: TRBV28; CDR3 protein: ASSFRGAQPQH
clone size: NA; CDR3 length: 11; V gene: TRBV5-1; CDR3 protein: ASSLGGRETQY
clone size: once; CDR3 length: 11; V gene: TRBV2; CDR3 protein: AGGGDIGNEQF
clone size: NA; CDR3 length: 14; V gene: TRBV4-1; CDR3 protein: ASSQGARVNQETQY
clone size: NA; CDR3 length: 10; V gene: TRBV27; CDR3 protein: ASMSGYNEQF
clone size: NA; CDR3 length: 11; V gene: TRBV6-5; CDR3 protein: ASSLSSGTEAF
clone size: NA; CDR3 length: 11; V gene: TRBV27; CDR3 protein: ASRSLGNQPQH
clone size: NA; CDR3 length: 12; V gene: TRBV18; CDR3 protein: ASSPYQGNTEAF
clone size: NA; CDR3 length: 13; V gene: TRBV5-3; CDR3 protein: ARSFVQRGQETQY
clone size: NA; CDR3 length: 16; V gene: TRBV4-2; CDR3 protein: ASSQGDRGQTGANVLT
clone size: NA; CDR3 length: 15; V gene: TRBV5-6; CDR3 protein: ASSLQGLGVGNQPQH
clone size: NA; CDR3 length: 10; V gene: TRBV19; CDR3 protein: ASSTPGYEQY
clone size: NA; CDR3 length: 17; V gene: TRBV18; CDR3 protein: ASSPQGGAKQRINTEAF
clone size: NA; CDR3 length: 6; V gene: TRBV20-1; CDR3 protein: SALKQF